The TCR beta chain under discussion was sequenced for a study of cytomegalovirus exposure and HLA in healthy donors. Study observations and caveats: The study put roughly 160 TCR beta chains on its list as cytomegalovirus-associated. Sequences of the TCR beta chain were said to predict the HLA-A and HLA-B alleles of most subjects accurately.

The PCR ran on 60 Vbeta and 13 Jbeta primers. Sequencing was performed with immunoSEQ multiplex PCR; in TCRdb, only in-frame clones are kept and a portion is missing. The top ten hold just over 8% of the sample, which has fewer than 150,000 clones, 55% to 75% seen once. The CDR3 covers 15 residues. Nominal health characterized the donors when sampled, though unrecorded immune exposures were likely. With respect to this clone: Its antigen is undetermined.

This clonotype was obtained from a woman between 35 and 50 years old in good health and CMV-seropositive. The sample was PBMCs. The V call is TRBV21-1, the J call TRBJ1-5; the D call TRBD1 from the table was never checked on the DNA. TRBV21-1 is recorded as a pseudogene. In DNA form, the CDR3 reads TGTGCCAGCAGCACTGGGACAGCCACACATCAGCCCCAGCATTTT. Translated, it gives CASSTGTATHQPQHF.